This T cell receptor (beta chain) comes out of a study of spatial heterogeneity in lung cancer. Germline assignment: CDR1 MDHEN and CDR2 SYDVKM. V dropped 6 bases and J dropped 9 bases, with 9 bases sitting between them. CDR3 length: 11 residues. Regarding this clonotype: Since the CDR3 does not end with the conserved phenylalanine or tryptophan, this likely comes from a read error.

Stated time point: blood at routine non-recurrence follow-up after resection. The study sequenced unsorted whole RNA from tumor, nontumor lung or frozen PBMC. Each CDR3 protein gets one entry after TCRdb re-called the 5' RACE reads with MiXCR. Among some 110,000 distinct CDR3 sequences, more than 10% were seen once, and the ten largest hold approximately 16%. The material was PBMCs, obtained at follow-up. The receptor's source is a male donor with early-stage non-small cell lung cancer. This chain uses TRBV28 with TRBJ1-5; no clear D. The CDR3 reads CASRKEGPQHS. In DNA form, the CDR3 reads TGTGCCAGCAGAAAAGAGGGGCCCCAGCATTCT.